What follows are 15 T cell receptor beta chains derived from one specimen sequenced in a study of cytomegalovirus exposure and HLA in healthy donors. Libraries were prepared by immunoSEQ multiplex PCR; TCRdb keeps only in-frame clonotypes and omits some of them. The sample yields under 300,000 clones, 80% to 90% seen once. Sequencing was performed on PBMCs. Every receptor here comes from a woman aged 18-35 years in good health and CMV-seronegative.

This clone was recorded once. The chain links TRBV6-5 to TRBJ1-2, with D uncertain. The CDR3 sequence is 15 residues long. From germline, CDR1 is MNHEY and CDR2 SVGAGI. The V and J ends lost 0 bases and 8 bases respectively, with 16 bases between them. The DNA of the CDR3 is TGTGCCAGCAGTTACTCGATCGGTCCCCTAAGCGGCTACACCTTC. It codes for CASSYSIGPLSGYTF.

The rearrangement uses TRBV5-1 and TRBJ2-1, with TRBD1 matching over 7 bases. J lost 7 bases, V lost 2 bases, and 12 bases had no gene match. The CDR3 runs to 16 residues. Germline lookup yields CDR1 SGHRS and CDR2 YFSETQ. The DNA for the CDR3 is TGCGCCAGCAGCTTCCGCCAGGGGGAGAACGGAAATGAGCAGTTCTTC. It is translated as CASSFRQGENGNEQFF.

The CDR3 reads CASSLVTGGDQPQHF. The CDR3 nucleotides read TGTGCCAGCAGCTTGGTGACAGGGGGGGATCAGCCCCAGCATTTT. This chain links TRBV7-2 with TRBJ1-5; 9 bases are a match to TRBD1. Looked up from germline, CDR1 is SGHTA and CDR2 is FQGNSA. CDR3 length: 15 residues. V dropped 3 bases and J dropped 5; count of bases not matched to a gene: 5. The full variable domain, its missing parts supplied by reference TRBV7-2 and TRBJ1-5, is GAGVSQSPSNKVTEKGKDVELRCDPISGHTALYWYRQSLGQGLEFLIYFQGNSAPDKSGLPSDRFSAERTGGSVSTLTIQRTQQEDSAVYLCASSLVTGGDQPQHFGDGTRLSIL.

This chain uses TRBV6-5 with TRBJ1-6; 10 nucleotides line up with TRBD1. With V trimmed by 7 bases and J by 10 bases, 7 bases remained unmatched. CDR3 length: 14 residues. CDR1 is MNHEY and CDR2 is SVGAGI in the germline V gene. The CDR3: CASKRTGGDSPLHF. The CDR3 DNA reads TGTGCCAGCAAGAGGACAGGGGGAGACTCACCCCTCCACTTT.

The rearrangement links TRBV5-1 to TRBJ2-7; weak D call: TRBD1 (5 bases). V lost 0 bases, J lost 4 bases, and 17 bases lay in between. The germline gives CDR1 SGHRS, CDR2 YFSETQ. The CDR3 consists of 16 residues. The CDR3 sequence: CASSLGFFQGSYEQYF. The DNA of the CDR3 is TGCGCCAGCAGCTTGGGGTTCTTTCAGGGTTCGTACGAGCAGTACTTC. Combining the CDR3 with reference TRBV5-1 and TRBJ2-7 gives the whole variable domain KAGVTQTPRYLIKTRGQQVTLSCSPISGHRSVSWYQQTPGQGLQFLFEYFSETQRNKGNFPGRFSGRQFSNSRSEMNVSTLELGDSALYLCASSLGFFQGSYEQYFGPGTRLTVT.

The gene calls are TRBV11-2 and TRBJ2-7; 9 bases map to TRBD1. With V trimmed by 10 bases and J by 3 bases, 7 bases remained unmatched. This CDR3 contains 13 residues. Per the germline V gene, CDR1 is SGHAT and CDR2 is FQNNGV. The CDR3 region is CAKQGAKNYEQYF. CDR3 nucleotides: TGTGCCAAACAGGGGGCTAAGAACTACGAGCAGTACTTC.

The chain recombines TRBV1 with TRBJ2-7; the D segment call TRBD1 is taken from the table without a DNA check. TRBV1 is shown as a pseudogene. The CDR3 contains 14 residues. CDR3 sequence (DNA): TGCACCAGCGCTTCGGACAGCCCGGCCTACGAGCAGTACTTC. Protein sequence: CTSASDSPAYEQYF.

The chain has TRBV2 and TRBJ1-1; TRBD1 is a possible D gene (6 bases). Germline loops: CDR1 SNHLY, CDR2 FYNNEI. The CDR3 runs 14 residues. V lost 6 bases, J lost 3 bases, and 14 bases lay in between. The CDR3 here is CASREQGGYTEAFF. CDR3 coding DNA: TGTGCCAGCAGGGAACAGGGTGGGTACACTGAAGCTTTCTTT.

A few counts support this clone. The chain employs TRBV30 and TRBJ1-2; tentatively, D is TRBD1 (5 bases). The V end lost 0 bases, the J end lost 4 bases, and 6 bases lay between the germline ends. The CDR3 is 12 residues long. Germline loops: CDR1 GTSNPN, CDR2 SVGIG (reference sequence). The CDR3 loop is CAWSVQAYGYTF. DNA for the CDR3: TGTGCCTGGAGTGTACAGGCCTATGGCTACACCTTC.

J is TRBJ1-6 and V is TRBV30; D not resolved. Germline lookup yields CDR1 GTSNPN and CDR2 SVGIG (reference sequence). The V end was cut by 5 bases, the J end by 5 bases, with 16 bases between. The CDR3 runs 15 residues. The CDR3 protein is CAWGTARKDNSPLHF. The CDR3 nucleotides read TGTGCCTGGGGAACAGCCAGGAAGGATAATTCACCCCTCCACTTT.

This clone was recorded once. V gene TRBV7-8 combines with J gene TRBJ1-1, with unresolved D. Germline CDR1 reads SGHVS; CDR2 reads FQNEAQ. The CDR3 is made up of 13 amino acids. V shed 3 bases and J shed 1 base, with 6 bases lying between them. CDR3 sequence: CASSFIRNTEAFF. For the CDR3, the DNA is TGTGCCAGCAGCTTTATCCGGAACACTGAAGCTTTCTTT.

The genes are TRBV19 and TRBJ2-3; TRBD2 might be the D (5 bases). V gave up 5 bases and J gave up 1 base, with 10 bases separating them. The CDR3 extends over 14 amino acids. Germline CDR1 LNHDA, CDR2 SQIVND (reference sequence). The CDR3 DNA reads TGTGCCAGTAGTTGGAGTAGCGGCACAGATACGCAGTATTTT. The encoded protein is CASSWSSGTDTQYF.

The J gene is TRBJ2-7, the V gene TRBV7-2, with D tentatively TRBD2 (5 bases). The V gene lost 2 bases and the J gene lost 2 bases, with 16 bases spanning the gap. The CDR3 contains 16 residues. Germline-derived CDR1 and CDR2 are SGHTA and FQGNSA. The CDR3 DNA reads as TGTGCCAGCAGCTTACAAAACCGAGGGTACCCCTACGAGCAGTACTTC. Amino acids: CASSLQNRGYPYEQYF.

This chain connects TRBV6-5 to TRBJ1-2; D is ambiguous. With 6 bases removed from V and 7 bases from J, the gap between germline ends came to 18 bases. The germline CDR1 and CDR2 sequences are MNHEY and SVGAGI. The CDR3 runs 14 residues. The CDR3 bases are TGTGCCAGCAGCCTAGACTGGCGGGGTGGTGGCTACACCTTC. It is translated as CASSLDWRGGGYTF.

The chain is built from TRBV6-4 and TRBJ2-1, with TRBD2 matching 8 bases. CDR1 MRHNA and CDR2 SNTAGT come from the germline V gene. The V gene end was trimmed by 3 bases and the J gene end by 1 base; junction bases not matched to a gene: 2. The CDR3 runs 15 residues. CDR3 sequence: CASSETGGSYNEQFF. In nucleotides, the CDR3 is TGTGCCAGCAGTGAGACGGGGGGGTCCTACAATGAGCAGTTCTTC.